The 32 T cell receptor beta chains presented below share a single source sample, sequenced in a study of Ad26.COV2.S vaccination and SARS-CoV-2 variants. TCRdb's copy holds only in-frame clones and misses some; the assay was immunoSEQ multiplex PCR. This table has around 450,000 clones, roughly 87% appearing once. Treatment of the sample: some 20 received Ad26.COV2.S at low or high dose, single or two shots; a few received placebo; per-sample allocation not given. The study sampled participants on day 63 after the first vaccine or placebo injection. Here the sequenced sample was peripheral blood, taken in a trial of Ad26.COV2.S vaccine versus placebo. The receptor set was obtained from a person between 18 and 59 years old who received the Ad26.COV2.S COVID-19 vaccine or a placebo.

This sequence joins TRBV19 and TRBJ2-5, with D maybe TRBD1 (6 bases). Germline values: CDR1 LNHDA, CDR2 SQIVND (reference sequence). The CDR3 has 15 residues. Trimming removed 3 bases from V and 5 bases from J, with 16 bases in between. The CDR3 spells CASSMSRGFMETQYF. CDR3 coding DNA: TGTGCCAGTAGTATGTCGAGGGGGTTTATGGAGACCCAGTACTTC.

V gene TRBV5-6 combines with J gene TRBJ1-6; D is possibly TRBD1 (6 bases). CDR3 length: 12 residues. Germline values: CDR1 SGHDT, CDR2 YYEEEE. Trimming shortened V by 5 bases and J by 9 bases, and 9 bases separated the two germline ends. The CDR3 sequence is CASRLGGSPLHF. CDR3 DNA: TGTGCCAGCAGGCTAGGGGGTTCACCCCTCCACTTT. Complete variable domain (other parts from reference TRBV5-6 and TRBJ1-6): DAGVTQSPTHLIKTRGQQVTLRCSPKSGHDTVSWYQQALGQGPQFIFQYYEEEERQRGNFPDRFSGHQFPNYSSELNVNALLLGDSALYLCASRLGGSPLHFGNGTRLTVT.

CDR3 sequence reads: CASSYGGGSYNEQFF. DNA of the CDR3: TGTGCCAGCAGCTACGGAGGGGGGTCCTACAATGAGCAGTTCTTC. The chain joins TRBV7-2 to TRBJ2-1; the D gene could be TRBD1 or TRBD2 (6 bases each). This CDR3 is 15 amino acids long. The germline gives CDR1 SGHTA, CDR2 FQGNSA. V lost 4 bases and J 1 base, leaving 11 bases between the germline ends.

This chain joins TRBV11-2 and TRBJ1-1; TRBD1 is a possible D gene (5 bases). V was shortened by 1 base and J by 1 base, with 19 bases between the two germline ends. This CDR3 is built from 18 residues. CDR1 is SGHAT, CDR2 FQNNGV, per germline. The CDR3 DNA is TGTGCCAGCAGCTTAGTTAGGGGACCCAGCTTATCGAACACTGAAGCTTTCTTT. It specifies CASSLVRGPSLSNTEAFF.

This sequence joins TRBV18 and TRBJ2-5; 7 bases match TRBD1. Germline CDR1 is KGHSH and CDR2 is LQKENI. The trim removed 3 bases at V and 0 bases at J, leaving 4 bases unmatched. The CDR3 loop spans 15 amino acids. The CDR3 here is CASSPQGQNQETQYF. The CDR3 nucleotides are TGTGCCAGCTCACCCCAGGGACAGAACCAAGAGACCCAGTACTTC.

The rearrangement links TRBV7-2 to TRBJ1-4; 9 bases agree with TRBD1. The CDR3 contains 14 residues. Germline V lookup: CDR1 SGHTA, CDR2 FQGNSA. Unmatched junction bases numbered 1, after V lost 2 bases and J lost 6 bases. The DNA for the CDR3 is TGTGCCAGCAGCTTACGACAGGGGGATGAAAAACTGTTTTTT. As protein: CASSLRQGDEKLFF.

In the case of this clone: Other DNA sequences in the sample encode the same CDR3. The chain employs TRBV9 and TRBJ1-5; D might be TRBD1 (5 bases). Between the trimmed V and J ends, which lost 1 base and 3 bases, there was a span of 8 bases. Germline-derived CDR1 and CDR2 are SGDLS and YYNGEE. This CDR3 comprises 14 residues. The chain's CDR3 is CASSVSRDNQPQHF. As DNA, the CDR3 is TGTGCCAGCAGCGTAAGCAGGGACAATCAGCCCCAGCATTTT.

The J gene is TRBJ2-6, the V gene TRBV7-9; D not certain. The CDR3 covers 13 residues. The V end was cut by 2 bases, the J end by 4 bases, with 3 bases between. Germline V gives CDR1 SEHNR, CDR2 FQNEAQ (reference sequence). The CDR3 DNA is TGTGCCAGCAGCTTAACCGGGGCCAACGTCCTGACTTTC. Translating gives CASSLTGANVLTF.

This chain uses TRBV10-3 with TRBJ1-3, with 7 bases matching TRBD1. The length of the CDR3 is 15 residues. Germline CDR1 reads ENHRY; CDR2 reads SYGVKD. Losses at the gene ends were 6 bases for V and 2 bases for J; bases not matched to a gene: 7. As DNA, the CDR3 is TGTGCCATCAGCCCTACGACAGGGACTGGAAACACCATATATTTT. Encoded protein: CAISPTTGTGNTIYF.

Written as DNA, the CDR3 is TGTGCCAGCAGAGAGCGACAGGGGTGGTTGGAGCCCCAGCATTTT. It translates to CASRERQGWLEPQHF. This chain connects TRBV6-5 to TRBJ1-5; 8 bases line up with TRBD1. The V gene's germline CDR1 is MNHEY and CDR2 SVGAGI. Germline trimming cut 6 bases from V and 8 bases from J; bases unmatched to any gene: 12. The CDR3 contains 15 residues.

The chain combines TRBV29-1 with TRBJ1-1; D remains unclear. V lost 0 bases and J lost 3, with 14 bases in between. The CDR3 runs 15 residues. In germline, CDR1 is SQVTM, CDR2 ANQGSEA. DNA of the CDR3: TGCAGCGTTGAAGATCGAATTAGGAAGGACACTGAAGCTTTCTTT. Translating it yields CSVEDRIRKDTEAFF.

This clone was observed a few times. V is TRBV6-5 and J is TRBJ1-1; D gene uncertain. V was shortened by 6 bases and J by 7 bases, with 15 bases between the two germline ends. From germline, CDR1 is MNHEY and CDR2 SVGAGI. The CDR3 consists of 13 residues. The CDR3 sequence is CASRTPDKDEAFF. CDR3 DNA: TGTGCCAGCAGAACCCCCGACAAGGATGAAGCTTTCTTT.

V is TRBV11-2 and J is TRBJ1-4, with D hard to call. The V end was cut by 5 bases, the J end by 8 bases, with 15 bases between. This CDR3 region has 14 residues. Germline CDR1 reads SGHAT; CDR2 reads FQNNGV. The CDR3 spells CASSHAAGREKLFF. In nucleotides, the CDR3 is TGTGCCAGCAGCCATGCCGCGGGGAGAGAAAAACTGTTTTTT.

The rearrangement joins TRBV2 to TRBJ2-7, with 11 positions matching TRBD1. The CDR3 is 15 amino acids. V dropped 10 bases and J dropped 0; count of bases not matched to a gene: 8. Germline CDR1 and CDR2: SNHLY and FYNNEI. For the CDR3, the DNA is TGTGCCATCGGACAGGGGGCCATAGGCTCCTACGAGCAGTACTTC. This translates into CAIGQGAIGSYEQYF.

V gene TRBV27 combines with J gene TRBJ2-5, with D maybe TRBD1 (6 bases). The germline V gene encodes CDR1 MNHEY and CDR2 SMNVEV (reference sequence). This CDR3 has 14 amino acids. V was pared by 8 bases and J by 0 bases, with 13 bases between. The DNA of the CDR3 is TGTGCCAGCCGACAGGAACCGTACCAAGAGACCCAGTACTTC. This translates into CASRQEPYQETQYF.

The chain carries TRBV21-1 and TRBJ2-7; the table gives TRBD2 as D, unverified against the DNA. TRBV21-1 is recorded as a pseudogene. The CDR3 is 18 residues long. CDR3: CASSKMVAPPCGSYEQYV. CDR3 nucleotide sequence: TGTGCCAGCAGCAAAATGGTCGCTCCTCCGTGCGGCTCCTACGAGCAGTACGTC.

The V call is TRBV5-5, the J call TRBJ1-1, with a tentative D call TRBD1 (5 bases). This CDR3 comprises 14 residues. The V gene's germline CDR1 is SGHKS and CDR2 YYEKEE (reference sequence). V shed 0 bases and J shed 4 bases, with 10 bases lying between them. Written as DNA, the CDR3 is TGTGCCAGCAGCTTGGCCCAGGGAGCCACTGAAGCTTTCTTT. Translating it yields CASSLAQGATEAFF.

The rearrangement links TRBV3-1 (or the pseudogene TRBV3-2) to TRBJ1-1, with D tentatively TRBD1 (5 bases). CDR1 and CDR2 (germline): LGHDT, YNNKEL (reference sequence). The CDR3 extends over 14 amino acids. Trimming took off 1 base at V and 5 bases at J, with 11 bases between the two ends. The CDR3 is CASSQVMGGTEAFF. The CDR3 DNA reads TGTGCCAGCAGCCAAGTAATGGGGGGAACTGAAGCTTTCTTT.

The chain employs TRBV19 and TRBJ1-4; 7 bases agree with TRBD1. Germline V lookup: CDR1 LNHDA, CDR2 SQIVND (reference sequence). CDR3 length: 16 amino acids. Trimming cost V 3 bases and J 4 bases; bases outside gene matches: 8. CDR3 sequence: CASSMFYRGGNEKLFF. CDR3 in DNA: TGTGCCAGTAGTATGTTCTACAGGGGCGGTAATGAAAAACTGTTTTTT.

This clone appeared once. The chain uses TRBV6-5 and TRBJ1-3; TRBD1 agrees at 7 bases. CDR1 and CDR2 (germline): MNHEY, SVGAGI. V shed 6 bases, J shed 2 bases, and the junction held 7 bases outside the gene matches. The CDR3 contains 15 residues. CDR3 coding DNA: TGTGCCAGCAGAAGACAGGGCGTAACTGGAAACACCATATATTTT. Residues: CASRRQGVTGNTIYF.

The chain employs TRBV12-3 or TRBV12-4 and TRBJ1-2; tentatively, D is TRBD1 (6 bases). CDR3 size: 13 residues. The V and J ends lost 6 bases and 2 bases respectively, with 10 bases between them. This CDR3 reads CASSRGHNYGYTF. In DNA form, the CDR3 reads TGTGCCAGCAGCCGGGGACACAACTATGGCTACACCTTC.

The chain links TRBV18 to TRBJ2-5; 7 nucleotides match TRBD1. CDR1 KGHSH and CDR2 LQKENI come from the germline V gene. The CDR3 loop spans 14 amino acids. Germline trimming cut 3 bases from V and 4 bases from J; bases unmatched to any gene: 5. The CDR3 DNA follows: TGTGCCAGCTCACCGGTAGGGGGCAGAGAGACCCAGTACTTC. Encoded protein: CASSPVGGRETQYF.

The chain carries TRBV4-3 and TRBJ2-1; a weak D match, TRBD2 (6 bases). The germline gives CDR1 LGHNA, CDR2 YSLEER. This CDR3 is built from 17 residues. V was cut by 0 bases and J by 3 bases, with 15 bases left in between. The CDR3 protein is CASSQDRGSGLYNEQFF. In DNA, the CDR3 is TGCGCCAGCAGCCAAGATCGAGGTAGCGGACTCTACAATGAGCAGTTCTTC.

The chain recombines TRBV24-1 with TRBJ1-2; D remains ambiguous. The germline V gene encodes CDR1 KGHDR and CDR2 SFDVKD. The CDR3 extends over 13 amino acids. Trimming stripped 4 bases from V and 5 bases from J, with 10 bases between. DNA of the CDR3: TGTGCCACCAGTGACCAGACCACGTATGGCTACACCTTC. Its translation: CATSDQTTYGYTF.

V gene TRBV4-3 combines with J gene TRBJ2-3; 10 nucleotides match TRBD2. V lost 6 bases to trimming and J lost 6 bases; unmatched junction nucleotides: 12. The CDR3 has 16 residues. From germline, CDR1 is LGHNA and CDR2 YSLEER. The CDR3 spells CASRRDVSGGWDTQYF. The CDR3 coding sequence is TGCGCCAGCAGGCGGGACGTTAGCGGGGGGTGGGATACGCAGTATTTT.

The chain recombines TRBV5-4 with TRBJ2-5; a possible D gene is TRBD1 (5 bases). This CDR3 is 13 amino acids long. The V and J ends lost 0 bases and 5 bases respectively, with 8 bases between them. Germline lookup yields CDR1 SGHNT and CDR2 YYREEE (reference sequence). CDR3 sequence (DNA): TGTGCCAGCAGCTTGGTCAGGGATGAGACCCAGTACTTC. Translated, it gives CASSLVRDETQYF. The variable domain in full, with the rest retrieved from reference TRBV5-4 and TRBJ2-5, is ETGVTQSPTHLIKTRGQQVTLRCSSQSGHNTVSWYQQALGQGPQFIFQYYREEENGRGNFPPRFSGLQFPNYSSELNVNALELDDSALYLCASSLVRDETQYFGPGTRLLVL.

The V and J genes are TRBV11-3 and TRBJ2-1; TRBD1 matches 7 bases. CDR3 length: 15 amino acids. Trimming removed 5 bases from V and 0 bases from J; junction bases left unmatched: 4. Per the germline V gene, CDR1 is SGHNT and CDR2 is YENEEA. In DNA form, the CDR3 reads TGTGCCAGCAGCGTTGGACAGGACTCCTACAATGAGCAGTTCTTC. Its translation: CASSVGQDSYNEQFF.

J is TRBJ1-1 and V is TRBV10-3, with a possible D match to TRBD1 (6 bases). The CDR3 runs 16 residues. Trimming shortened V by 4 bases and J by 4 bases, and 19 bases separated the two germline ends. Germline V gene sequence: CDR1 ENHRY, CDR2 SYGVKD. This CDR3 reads CAISVWPGRGATEAFF. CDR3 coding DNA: TGTGCCATCAGTGTCTGGCCGGGGCGGGGGGCCACTGAAGCTTTCTTT.

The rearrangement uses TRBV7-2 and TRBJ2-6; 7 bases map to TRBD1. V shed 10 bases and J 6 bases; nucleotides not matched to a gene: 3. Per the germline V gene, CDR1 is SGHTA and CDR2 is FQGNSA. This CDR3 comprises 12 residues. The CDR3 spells CAITGAANVLTF. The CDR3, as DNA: TGTGCCATTACAGGGGCGGCCAACGTCCTGACTTTC.

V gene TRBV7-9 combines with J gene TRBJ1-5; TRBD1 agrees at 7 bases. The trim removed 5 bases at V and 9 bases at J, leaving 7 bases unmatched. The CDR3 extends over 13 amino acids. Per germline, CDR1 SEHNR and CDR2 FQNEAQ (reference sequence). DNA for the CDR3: TGTGCCAGCAGCCTCAGACAGGGCGCGCCCCAGCATTTT. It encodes CASSLRQGAPQHF.

CDR3 in amino acids: CASSQEEGGKLFF. The CDR3 DNA reads as TGTGCCAGCAGCCAAGAGGAGGGAGGAAAACTGTTTTTT. V is TRBV3-1 (or the pseudogene TRBV3-2) and J is TRBJ1-4; the D is unclear. Germline CDR1 and CDR2: LGHDT and YNNKEL (reference sequence). This CDR3 is built from 13 residues. V lost 0 bases to trimming and J lost 10 bases, with 9 bases between them.

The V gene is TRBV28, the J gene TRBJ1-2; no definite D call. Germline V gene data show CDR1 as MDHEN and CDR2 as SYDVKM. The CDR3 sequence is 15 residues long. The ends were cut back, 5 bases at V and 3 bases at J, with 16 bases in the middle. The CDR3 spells CASSTGGRPHYGYTF. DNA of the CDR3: TGTGCCAGCAGTACGGGTGGCCGGCCTCACTATGGCTACACCTTC.